This paragraph reports one TCR beta chain. Its target is not known. Assay used: immunoSEQ multiplex PCR; TCRdb lists only in-frame clones, some missing. The sample lists a few hundred thousand clones; 86% were seen once. The data are from a study of cytomegalovirus exposure and HLA in healthy donors. The germline CDR1 and CDR2 sequences are SGHVS and FQNEAQ. The CDR3 runs to 15 residues. Trimming cost V 3 bases and J 6 bases; bases outside gene matches: 6. Study-level findings and limits: The classifier reportedly diagnosed cytomegalovirus status with high specificity and sensitivity.

Material: PBMCs. The gene calls are TRBV7-8 and TRBJ2-7; 12 bases agree with TRBD2. The receptor was isolated from a woman under 30 in good health and CMV-seronegative. The DNA for the CDR3 is TGTGCCAGCAGCTTTCGCGGACTAGCGGGACGCGAGCAGTACTTC. Its translation: CASSFRGLAGREQYF.